The sequence of this T cell receptor (beta chain) was determined in a study of graft-versus-host responses after intestinal transplantation. Study-level findings and limits: Detected in recipient marrow were GvH clones, some of which were first observed in ileum or blood.

This table comes from immunoSEQ multiplex PCR, and its TCRdb copy is limited to in-frame clones, with some not included. The repertoire holds over 100,000 clones, with 85% to 95% as singletons. CDR1 is MNHEY and CDR2 is SMNVEV in the germline V gene (reference sequence). The CDR3 runs to 16 residues. V was clipped by 3 bases and J by 4 bases, with 19 bases between them. Notes on this clone: Its antigen is unknown.

This receptor was obtained from a human donor who was the organ donor for an intestinal transplant. The sequencing here drew on unstimulated CD8+ T cells sorted from spleen or lymph node cells, taken before transplant. This rearrangement joins TRBV27 to TRBJ2-7, with D perhaps TRBD1 (5 bases). This CDR3 is CASSFSRAGRSYEQYF. For the CDR3, the DNA is TGTGCCAGCAGTTTTTCCAGGGCAGGCCGATCTTACGAGCAGTACTTC.